This T cell receptor beta chain was recovered during a study of cytomegalovirus exposure and HLA in healthy donors. The CDR3 has 14 amino acids. The germline CDR1 and CDR2 sequences are SGHDN and FVKESK. V shed 2 bases and J 6 bases; nucleotides not matched to a gene: 7. When sampled, the donors appeared nominally healthy, though they likely had unrecorded immune exposures. The PCR made use of 60 Vbeta and 13 Jbeta primers. Sequencing was performed with immunoSEQ multiplex PCR; in TCRdb, only in-frame clones are kept and a portion is missing. The sample consists of about 100,000 clones, 65% to 80% of them appearing once. Study-wide findings and caveats: The study listed about 150 cytomegalovirus-associated TCR beta chains. Exclusion applied to some V segments, including TRBV6-2 and TRBV6-3, as they were indistinguishable.

A word on this clone: Its antigen remains unidentified.

The genes are TRBV14 and TRBJ2-7; TRBD2 aligns across 7 bases. The sequence derives from a female donor in good health and CMV-seropositive. Sequencing was done on a sample of PBMCs. CDR3 in DNA: TGTGCCAGCAGCCAACGTACTAGCGATCGCGAGCAGTACTTC. Translated: CASSQRTSDREQYF.